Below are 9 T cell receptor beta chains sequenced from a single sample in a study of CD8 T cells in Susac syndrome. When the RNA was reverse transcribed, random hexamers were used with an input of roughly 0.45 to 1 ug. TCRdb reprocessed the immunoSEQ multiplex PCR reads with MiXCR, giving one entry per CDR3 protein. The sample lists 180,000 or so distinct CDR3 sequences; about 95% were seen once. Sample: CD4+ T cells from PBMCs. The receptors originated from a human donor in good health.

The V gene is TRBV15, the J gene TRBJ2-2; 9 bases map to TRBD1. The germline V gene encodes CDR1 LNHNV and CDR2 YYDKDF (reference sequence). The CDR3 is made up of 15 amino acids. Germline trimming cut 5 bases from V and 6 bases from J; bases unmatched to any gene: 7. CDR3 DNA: TGTGCCACCAGCGCAGGACAGGGGTTCCCCGGGGAGCTGTTTTTT. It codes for CATSAGQGFPGELFF.

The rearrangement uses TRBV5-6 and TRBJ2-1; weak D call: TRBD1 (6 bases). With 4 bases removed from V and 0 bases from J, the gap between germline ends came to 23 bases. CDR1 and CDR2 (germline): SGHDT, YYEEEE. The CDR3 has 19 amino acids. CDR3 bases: TGTGCCAGCAGCCTCGACAGGTGGTGGGCGACGAGCTCCTACAATGAGCAGTTCTTC. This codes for CASSLDRWWATSSYNEQFF.

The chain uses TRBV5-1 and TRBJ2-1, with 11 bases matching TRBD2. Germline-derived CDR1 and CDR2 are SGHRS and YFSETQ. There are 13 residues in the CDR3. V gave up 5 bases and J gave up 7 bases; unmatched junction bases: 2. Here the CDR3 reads CASSTSGRNEQFF. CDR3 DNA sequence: TGCGCCAGCAGTACTAGCGGGAGAAATGAGCAGTTCTTC. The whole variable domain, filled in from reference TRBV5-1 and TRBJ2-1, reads KAGVTQTPRYLIKTRGQQVTLSCSPISGHRSVSWYQQTPGQGLQFLFEYFSETQRNKGNFPGRFSGRQFSNSRSEMNVSTLELGDSALYLCASSTSGRNEQFFGPGTRLTVL.

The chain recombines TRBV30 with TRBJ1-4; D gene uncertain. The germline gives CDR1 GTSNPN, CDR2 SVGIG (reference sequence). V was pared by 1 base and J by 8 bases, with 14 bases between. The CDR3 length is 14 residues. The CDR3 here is CAWSEGGWREKLFF. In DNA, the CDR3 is TGTGCCTGGAGTGAGGGTGGGTGGCGGGAAAAACTGTTTTTT.

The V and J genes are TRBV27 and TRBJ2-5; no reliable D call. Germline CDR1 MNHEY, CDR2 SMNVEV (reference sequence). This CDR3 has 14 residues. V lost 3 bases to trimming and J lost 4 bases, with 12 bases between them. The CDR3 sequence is CASSLQGKSETQYF. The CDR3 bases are TGTGCCAGCAGTTTGCAAGGGAAGTCAGAGACCCAGTACTTC.

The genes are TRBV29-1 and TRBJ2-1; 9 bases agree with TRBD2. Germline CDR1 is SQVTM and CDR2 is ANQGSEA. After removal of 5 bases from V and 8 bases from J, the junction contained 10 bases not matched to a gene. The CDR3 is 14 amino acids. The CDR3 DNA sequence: TGCAGCGTTCCCTCTAGCGGGACTTTCTATGAGCAGTTCTTC. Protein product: CSVPSSGTFYEQFF.

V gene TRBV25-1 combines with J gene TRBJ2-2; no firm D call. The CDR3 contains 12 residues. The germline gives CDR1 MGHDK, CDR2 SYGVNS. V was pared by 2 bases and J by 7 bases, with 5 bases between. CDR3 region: CASSEGVGELFF. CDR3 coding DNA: TGTGCCAGCAGTGAAGGCGTCGGGGAGCTGTTTTTT.

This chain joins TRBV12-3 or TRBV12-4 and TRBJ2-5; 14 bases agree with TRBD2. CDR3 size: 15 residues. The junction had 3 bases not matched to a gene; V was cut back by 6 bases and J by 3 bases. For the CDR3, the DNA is TGTGCCAGCAGCAGGGGACTAGCGGGAGAAGAGACCCAGTACTTC. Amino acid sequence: CASSRGLAGEETQYF.

The CDR3 bases are TGTGCCAGTAGTGGCGGGCCCCCCTACGAGCAGTACTTC. Its protein product is CASSGGPPYEQYF. The gene calls are TRBV19 and TRBJ2-7; D possibly corresponds to TRBD2 (5 bases). V was clipped by 5 bases and J by 2 bases, with 10 bases between them. This CDR3 spans 13 amino acids. The germline CDR1 and CDR2 sequences are LNHDA and SQIVND (reference sequence).